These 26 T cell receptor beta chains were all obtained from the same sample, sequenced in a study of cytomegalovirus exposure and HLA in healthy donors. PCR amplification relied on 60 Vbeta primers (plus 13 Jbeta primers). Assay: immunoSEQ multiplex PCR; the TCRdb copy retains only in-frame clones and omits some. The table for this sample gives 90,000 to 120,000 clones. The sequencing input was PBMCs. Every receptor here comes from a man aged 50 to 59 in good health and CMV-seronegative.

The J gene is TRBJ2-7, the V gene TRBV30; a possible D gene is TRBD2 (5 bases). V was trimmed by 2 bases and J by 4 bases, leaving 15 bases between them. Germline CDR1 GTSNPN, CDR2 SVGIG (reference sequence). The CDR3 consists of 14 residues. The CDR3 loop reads CAWSRGGLMYEQYF. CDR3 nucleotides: TGTGCCTGGAGTCGCGGAGGACTGATGTACGAGCAGTACTTC.

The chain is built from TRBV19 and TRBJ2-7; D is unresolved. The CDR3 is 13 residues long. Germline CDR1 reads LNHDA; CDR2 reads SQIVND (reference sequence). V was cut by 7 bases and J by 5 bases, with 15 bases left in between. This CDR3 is CASKESGRDEQYF. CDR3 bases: TGTGCCAGTAAGGAATCCGGTCGGGACGAGCAGTACTTC.

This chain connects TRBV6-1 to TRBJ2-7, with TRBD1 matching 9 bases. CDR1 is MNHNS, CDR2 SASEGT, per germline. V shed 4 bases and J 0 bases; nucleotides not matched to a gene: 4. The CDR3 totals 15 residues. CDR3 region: CASSARTGDSYEQYF. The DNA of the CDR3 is TGTGCCAGCAGTGCGCGGACAGGGGACTCCTACGAGCAGTACTTC.

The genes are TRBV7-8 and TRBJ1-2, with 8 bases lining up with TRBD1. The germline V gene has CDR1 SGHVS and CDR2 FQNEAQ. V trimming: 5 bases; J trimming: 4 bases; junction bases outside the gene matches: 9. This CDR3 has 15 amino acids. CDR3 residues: CASSLPGQGGYGYTF. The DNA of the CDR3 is TGTGCCAGCAGCCTCCCAGGACAGGGTGGCTATGGCTACACCTTC. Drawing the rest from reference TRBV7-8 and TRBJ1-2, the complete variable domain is GAGVSQSPRYKVAKRGQDVALRCDPISGHVSLFWYQQALGQGPEFLTYFQNEAQLDKSGLPSDRFFAERPEGSVSTLKIQRTQQEDSAVYLCASSLPGQGGYGYTFGSGTRLTVV.

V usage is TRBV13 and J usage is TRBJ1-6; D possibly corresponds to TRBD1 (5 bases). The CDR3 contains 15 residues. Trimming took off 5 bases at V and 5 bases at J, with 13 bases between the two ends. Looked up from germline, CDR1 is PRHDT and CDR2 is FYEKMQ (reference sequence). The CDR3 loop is CASSPRRGDNSPLHF. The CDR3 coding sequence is TGTGCCAGCAGCCCCCGGCGGGGGGATAATTCACCCCTCCACTTT.

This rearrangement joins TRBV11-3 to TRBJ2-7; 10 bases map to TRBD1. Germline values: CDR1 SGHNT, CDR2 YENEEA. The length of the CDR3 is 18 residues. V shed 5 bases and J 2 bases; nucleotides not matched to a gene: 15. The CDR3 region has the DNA TGTGCCAGCAGCCCGAAACGACAGGGGGCACTACGGACCTACGAGCAGTACTTC. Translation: CASSPKRQGALRTYEQYF.

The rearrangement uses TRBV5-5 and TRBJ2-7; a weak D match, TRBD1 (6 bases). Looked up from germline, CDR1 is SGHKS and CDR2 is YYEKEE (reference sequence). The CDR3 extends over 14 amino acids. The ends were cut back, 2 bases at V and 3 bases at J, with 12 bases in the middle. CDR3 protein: CASSFGQIIYEQYF. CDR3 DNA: TGTGCCAGCAGCTTTGGACAGATAATCTACGAGCAGTACTTC.

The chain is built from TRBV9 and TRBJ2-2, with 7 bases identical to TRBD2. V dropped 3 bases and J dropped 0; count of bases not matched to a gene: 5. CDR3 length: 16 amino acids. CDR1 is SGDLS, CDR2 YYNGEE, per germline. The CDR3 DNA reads TGTGCCAGCAGCGGGGGGGAGGGAACGAACACCGGGGAGCTGTTTTTT. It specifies CASSGGEGTNTGELFF.

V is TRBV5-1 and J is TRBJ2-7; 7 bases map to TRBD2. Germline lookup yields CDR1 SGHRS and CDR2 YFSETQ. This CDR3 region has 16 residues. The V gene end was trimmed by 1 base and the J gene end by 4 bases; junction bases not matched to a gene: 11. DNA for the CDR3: TGCGCCAGCAGCTTGTCTATCGGACTAGTTGGGTACGAGCAGTACTTC. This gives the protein CASSLSIGLVGYEQYF.

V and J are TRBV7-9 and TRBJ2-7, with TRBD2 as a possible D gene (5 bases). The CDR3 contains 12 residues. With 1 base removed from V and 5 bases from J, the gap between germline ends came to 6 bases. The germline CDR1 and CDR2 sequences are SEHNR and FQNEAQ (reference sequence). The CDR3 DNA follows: TGTGCCAGCAGCTTAGTGGGAGACGAGCAGTACTTC. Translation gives CASSLVGDEQYF.

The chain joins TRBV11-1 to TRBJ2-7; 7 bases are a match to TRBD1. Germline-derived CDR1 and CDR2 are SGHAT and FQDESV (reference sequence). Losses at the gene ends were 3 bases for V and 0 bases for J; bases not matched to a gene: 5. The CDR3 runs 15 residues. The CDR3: CASSFRDSNSYEQYF. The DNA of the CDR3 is TGTGCCAGCAGCTTCCGGGACAGCAACTCCTACGAGCAGTACTTC.

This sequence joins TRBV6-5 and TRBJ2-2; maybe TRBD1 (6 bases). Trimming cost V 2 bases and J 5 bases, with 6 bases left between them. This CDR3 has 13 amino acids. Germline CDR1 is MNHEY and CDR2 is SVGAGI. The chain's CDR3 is CASSYDRTGELFF. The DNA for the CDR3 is TGTGCCAGCAGTTACGACAGGACCGGGGAGCTGTTTTTT.

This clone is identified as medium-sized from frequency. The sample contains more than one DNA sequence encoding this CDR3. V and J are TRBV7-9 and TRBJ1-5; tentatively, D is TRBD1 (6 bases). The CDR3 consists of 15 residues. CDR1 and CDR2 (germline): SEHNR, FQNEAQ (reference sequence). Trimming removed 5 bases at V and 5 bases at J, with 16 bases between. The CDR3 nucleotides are TGTGCCAGCAGCCGTACGGAAGGGGGTGATCAGCCCCAGCATTTT. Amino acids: CASSRTEGGDQPQHF.

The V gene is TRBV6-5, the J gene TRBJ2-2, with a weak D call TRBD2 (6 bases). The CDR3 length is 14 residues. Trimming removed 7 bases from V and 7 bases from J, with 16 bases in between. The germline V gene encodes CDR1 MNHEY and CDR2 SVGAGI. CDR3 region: CASTRDFGVGELFF. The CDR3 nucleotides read TGTGCCAGCACGAGGGACTTTGGGGTCGGGGAGCTGTTTTTT.

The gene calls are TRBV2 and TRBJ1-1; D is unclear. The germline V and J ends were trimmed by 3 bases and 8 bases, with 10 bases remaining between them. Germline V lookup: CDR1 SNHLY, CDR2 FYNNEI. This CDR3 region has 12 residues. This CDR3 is CASSESGREAFF. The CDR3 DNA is TGTGCCAGCAGTGAGTCCGGGAGGGAAGCTTTCTTT.

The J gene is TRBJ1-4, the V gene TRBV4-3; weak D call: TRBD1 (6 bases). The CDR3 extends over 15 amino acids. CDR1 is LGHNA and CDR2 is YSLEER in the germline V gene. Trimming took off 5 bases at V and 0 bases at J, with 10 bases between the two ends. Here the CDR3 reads CASSGQIPTNEKLFF. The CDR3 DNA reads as TGCGCCAGCAGCGGACAGATTCCAACTAATGAAAAACTGTTTTTT.

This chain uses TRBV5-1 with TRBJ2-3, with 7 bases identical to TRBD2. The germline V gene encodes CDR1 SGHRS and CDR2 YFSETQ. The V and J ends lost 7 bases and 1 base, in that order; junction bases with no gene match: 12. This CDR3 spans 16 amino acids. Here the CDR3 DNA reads TGCGCCAGCGCCTCCCTCCCTAGCGGAGGCACAGATACGCAGTATTTT. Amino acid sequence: CASASLPSGGTDTQYF.

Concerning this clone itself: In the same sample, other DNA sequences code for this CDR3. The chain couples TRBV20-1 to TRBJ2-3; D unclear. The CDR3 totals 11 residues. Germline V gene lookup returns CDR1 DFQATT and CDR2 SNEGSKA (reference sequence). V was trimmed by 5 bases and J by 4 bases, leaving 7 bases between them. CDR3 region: CSASRADTQYF. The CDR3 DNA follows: TGCAGTGCTTCTCGGGCAGATACGCAGTATTTT.

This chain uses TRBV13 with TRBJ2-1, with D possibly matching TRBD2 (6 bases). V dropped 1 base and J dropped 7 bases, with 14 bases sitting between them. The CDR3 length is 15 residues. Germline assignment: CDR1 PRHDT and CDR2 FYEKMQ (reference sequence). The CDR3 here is CASSLAEGSGNEQFF. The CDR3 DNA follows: TGTGCCAGCAGCTTAGCGGAAGGTAGCGGAAATGAGCAGTTCTTC.

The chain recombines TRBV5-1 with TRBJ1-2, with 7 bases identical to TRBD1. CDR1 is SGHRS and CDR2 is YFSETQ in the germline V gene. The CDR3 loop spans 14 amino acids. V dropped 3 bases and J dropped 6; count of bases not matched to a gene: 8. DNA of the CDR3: TGCGCCAGCAGCTCGACGACAGGGTATAATGGCTACACCTTC. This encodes CASSSTTGYNGYTF. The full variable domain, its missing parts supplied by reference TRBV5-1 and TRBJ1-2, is KAGVTQTPRYLIKTRGQQVTLSCSPISGHRSVSWYQQTPGQGLQFLFEYFSETQRNKGNFPGRFSGRQFSNSRSEMNVSTLELGDSALYLCASSSTTGYNGYTFGSGTRLTVV.

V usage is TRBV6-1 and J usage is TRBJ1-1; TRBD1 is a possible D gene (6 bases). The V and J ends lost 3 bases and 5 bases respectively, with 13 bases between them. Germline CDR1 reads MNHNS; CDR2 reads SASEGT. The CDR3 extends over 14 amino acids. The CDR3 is CASSDTRGATEAFF. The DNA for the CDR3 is TGTGCCAGCAGTGATACCCGGGGGGCAACTGAAGCTTTCTTT.

The CDR3 coding sequence is TGTGCCAGCAGCACCGACAGGTTGGGCTACAATGAGCAGTTCTTC. It specifies CASSTDRLGYNEQFF. The chain is built from TRBV7-9 and TRBJ2-1, with D perhaps TRBD1 (6 bases). Germline assignment: CDR1 SEHNR and CDR2 FQNEAQ (reference sequence). V was shortened by 5 bases and J by 3 bases, with 14 bases between the two germline ends. The CDR3 is 15 residues long. The whole variable domain, filled in from reference TRBV7-9 and TRBJ2-1, reads DTGVSQNPRHKITKRGQNVTFRCDPISEHNRLYWYRQTLGQGPEFLTYFQNEAQLEKSRLLSDRFSAERPKGSFSTLEIQRTEQGDSAMYLCASSTDRLGYNEQFFGPGTRLTVL.

The CDR3 DNA reads TGTGCCAGCAGCTTATTGGCTAGCGGTAGGATTACCTACGAGCAGTACTTC. This gives the protein CASSLLASGRITYEQYF. The chain has TRBV11-2 and TRBJ2-7, with 7 bases aligning to TRBD2. This CDR3 is 17 amino acids long. The ends lost 2 bases at V and 2 bases at J; junction bases unmatched: 12. In germline, CDR1 is SGHAT, CDR2 FQNNGV.

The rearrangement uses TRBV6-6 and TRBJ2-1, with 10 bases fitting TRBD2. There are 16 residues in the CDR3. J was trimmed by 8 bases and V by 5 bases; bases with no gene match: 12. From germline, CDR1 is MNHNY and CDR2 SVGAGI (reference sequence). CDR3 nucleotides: TGTGCCAGCAGTGCGCTAGCGGGAGACTCCTCCTATGAGCAGTTCTTC. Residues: CASSALAGDSSYEQFF.

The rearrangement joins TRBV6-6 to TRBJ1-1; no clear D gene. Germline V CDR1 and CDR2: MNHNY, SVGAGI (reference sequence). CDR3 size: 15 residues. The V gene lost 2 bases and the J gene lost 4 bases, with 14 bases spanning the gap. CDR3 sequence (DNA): TGTGCCAGCAGTTACCCCGGACTTGCCAGCACTGAAGCTTTCTTT. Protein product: CASSYPGLASTEAFF.

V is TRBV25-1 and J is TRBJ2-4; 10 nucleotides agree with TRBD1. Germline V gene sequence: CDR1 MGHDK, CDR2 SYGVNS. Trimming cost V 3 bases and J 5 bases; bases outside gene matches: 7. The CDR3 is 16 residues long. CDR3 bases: TGTGCCAGCAGTGACCAAAGACAGGGGGCGGAAAACATTCAGTACTTC. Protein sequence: CASSDQRQGAENIQYF.